A selection of T cell receptor beta chains follows, all from one sample in a study of shared clonotypes between healthy human individuals. TCRdb keeps only in-frame clones here, not all; method: immunoSEQ multiplex PCR. The sample shows about 2 million clones, approximately 95% of them seen only once. The sequencing input was naive CD8+ T cells sorted from blood. The receptors stem from a man aged 18 to 29 in good health. The conserved cysteine and the conserved F or W are not part of the CDR3 here.

J gene	V gene	CDR3 protein
TRBJ2-7	TRBV15	ATSIPSGSGEQY
TRBJ2-7	TRBV7-9	ASSPHGHLPSYEQY
TRBJ1-1	TRBV7-6	ASSPSLNTDAF
TRBJ2-3	TRBV2	ASSSDSDTQY
TRBJ2-7	TRBV10-3	ASRQDLTYEQY
TRBJ2-2	TRBV2	ASRNTGELF
TRBJ1-1	TRBV19	ASYSTWTGLNTEAF
TRBJ2-3	TRBV9	ASSVEGEFTDTQY
TRBJ2-1	TRBV9	ASSVDNEQF
TRBJ2-7	TRBV5-8	ASSFPGQG
TRBJ1-1	TRBV19	ASSISDSNTEAF
TRBJ2-3	TRBV9	ASSGVWDRATDTQY
TRBJ2-7	TRBV28	ASSLPTGWDYEQY
TRBJ2-3	TRBV27	ASSLMGTDTQY
TRBJ2-1	TRBV4-1	ASSQRSPAGAYYNEQF
TRBJ2-7	TRBV5-6	ASSLDQGTSIEQY
TRBJ2-1	TRBV7-6	ASSIDNEQF
TRBJ1-3	TRBV6-6	ASSSLTGNTIY
TRBJ2-7	TRBV5-6	ASSPWTDSSVGQY
TRBJ2-7	TRBV5-1	ASSPGDSTYEQY
TRBJ2-7	TRBV9	AASEGWRRGDEQY
TRBJ1-2	TRBV19	ASSSRQGDYGYT
TRBJ2-7	TRBV29-1	SVVGIYEQY
TRBJ2-7	TRBV13	ASSRSGSYEQY
TRBJ2-1	TRBV27	ASSQPVLASVNEQF
TRBJ2-5	TRBV6-4	ASRVIAGGSETQY
TRBJ1-4	TRBV6-6	ASSMDVALREKLF
TRBJ2-2	TRBV6-5	ASSYGTGTGELF
TRBJ2-3	TRBV9	ASSVWDSLTEDTQY
TRBJ1-4	TRBV13	ASSLGRGGWEEKLF
TRBJ2-1	TRBV7-9	ASSLGEGIPNEQF
TRBJ1-5	TRBV7-8	ASTTGGSGNQPQH
TRBJ2-7	TRBV6-5	ASSADLTYEQY
TRBJ2-1	TRBV10-3	ASRGQDNEQF
TRBJ1-1	TRBV5-4	ASSPMGTEAF
TRBJ1-6	TRBV7-8	ASSLGTLSYNSPLH
TRBJ2-5	TRBV6-5	ASSPGLADQETQY
TRBJ2-7	TRBV9	ASSGVAGFYEQY
TRBJ2-7	TRBV6-5	ASSYSGGEYEQY
TRBJ1-2	TRBV7-8	ASRDHLGSADYGYT